These T cell receptor beta chains were read from a single sample in a study of cytomegalovirus exposure and HLA in healthy donors. Libraries were prepared by immunoSEQ multiplex PCR; TCRdb keeps only in-frame clonotypes and omits some of them. The profile shows about 72,000 clones, approximately 78% of them singletons. Sample: PBMCs. These TCRs come from a man between 18 and 29 years old in good health and CMV-seronegative. Both conserved end residues are part of each CDR3. The D gene is left open where the match is weak. Not every row has a clone size; where given, it reads once, few, many or a size class.

clone_size j_call cdr3_length v_call d_call cdr3_nt cdr3_aa
NA TRBJ2-5 20 TRBV14 TRBD2 TGTGCCAGCAGCCAAGCGGGACTAGCGGGGGGTGCTTGGTTTGGAGAGACCCAGTACTTC CASSQAGLAGGAWFGETQYF
NA TRBJ2-7 11 TRBV19 NA TGTGCCACCTCCGAACGGTACGAGCAGTACTTC CATSERYEQYF
once TRBJ2-1 17 TRBV5-1 TRBD2 TGCGCCAGCAGCTTGGAAGTTGTAGCGGGGGGTTTCAATGAGCAGTTCTTC CASSLEVVAGGFNEQFF
NA TRBJ2-7 13 TRBV28 NA TGTGCCAGCAAGGCTGGAGTCTCCTACGAGCAGTACTTC CASKAGVSYEQYF
NA TRBJ2-1 14 TRBV18 TRBD1 TGTGCCAGCTCACCTCAGGGGGCCCCTATTGAGCAGTTCTTC CASSPQGAPIEQFF
NA TRBJ2-7 14 TRBV7-6 TRBD2 TGTGCCAGCAGCGTTAGCGGGGGGATCGGCGAGCAGTACTTC CASSVSGGIGEQYF
NA TRBJ2-2 17 TRBV12-2 NA TGTGCAAGTCGCTTAACGCAAAAGTCGATCTGCACAGGGGAGCTGTTTTTT CASRLTQKSICTGELFF
NA TRBJ1-2 14 TRBV28 NA TGTGCCAGCAGTTTAGAGTGGACTTCCTATGGCTACACCTTC CASSLEWTSYGYTF
NA TRBJ2-7 15 TRBV30 NA TGTGCCTGGAGTGTGATGGGGGGTTCCTTTGGCGAGCAGTACTTC CAWSVMGGSFGEQYF
few TRBJ1-1 14 TRBV18 NA TGTGCCAGCTCACCAAGCTTAGTGAACACTGAAGCTTTCTTT CASSPSLVNTEAFF
few TRBJ2-7 12 TRBV30 TRBD2 TGTGCCTGGACTAGCGGGACCTACGAGCAGTACTTC CAWTSGTYEQYF
NA TRBJ2-3 14 TRBV10-3 TRBD2 TGTGCCATCAAGGCGGGGGGGAGCACAGATACGCAGTATTTT CAIKAGGSTDTQYF
NA TRBJ2-5 13 TRBV10-3 NA TGTGCCATCAGGGACCTGGGGGGAGAGACCCAGTACTTC CAIRDLGGETQYF
NA TRBJ1-1 17 TRBV27 TRBD1 TGTGCCAGCAGTTTAGGGGACAGGGGGGAATTGGTAACTGAAGCTTTCTTT CASSLGDRGELVTEAFF
NA TRBJ2-3 13 TRBV2 TRBD2 TGTGCCAGCAGTGAGTTCGGGGGGGCCCCGTTGTATTTT CASSEFGGAPLYF
NA TRBJ2-5 14 TRBV5-1 TRBD1 TGCGCCAGCAGCTCTAGACAGGGCCGGGAGACCCAGTACTTC CASSSRQGRETQYF
NA TRBJ1-2 16 TRBV27 TRBD1 TGTGCCAGCAGTTTAACGCGGCCAGGGGGCGCCTATGGCTACACCTTC CASSLTRPGGAYGYTF
NA TRBJ1-1 16 TRBV18 TRBD1 TGTGCCAGCTCACCGGTCCCCAGGGGGCTGGGCACTGAAGCTTTCTTT CASSPVPRGLGTEAFF
NA TRBJ1-5 14 TRBV19 NA TGTGCCAGTAGTATGTACGGGGAGCTCCAGCCCCAGCATTTT CASSMYGELQPQHF
NA TRBJ2-1 14 TRBV7-3 TRBD2 TGTGCCAGCAGCCGGGGACTAGCCTACAATGAGCAGTTCTTC CASSRGLAYNEQFF
few TRBJ2-2 15 TRBV30 TRBD1 TGTGCCTGGAACACCGGGACAGGGTACACCGGGGAGCTGTTTTTT CAWNTGTGYTGELFF
NA TRBJ2-7 14 TRBV4-3 TRBD1 TGCGCCAGCAGCCAGTCGGGACAGACCTACGAGCAGTACTTC CASSQSGQTYEQYF
NA TRBJ2-5 13 TRBV18 NA TGTGCCAGCTCACCGGGGCGTCAAGAGACCCAGTACTTC CASSPGRQETQYF
NA TRBJ1-2 15 TRBV5-6 NA TGTGCCAGCAGCTCCCGCGTGGGGGGTCACTATGGCTACACCTTC CASSSRVGGHYGYTF
NA TRBJ2-3 14 TRBV5-4 NA TGTGCCAGCAGCTTGACAGGTAGCACAGATACGCAGTATTTT CASSLTGSTDTQYF
NA TRBJ1-1 14 TRBV10-2 TRBD1 TGCGCCAGCAGGGACAGGCCACCAATTACTGAAGCTTTCTTT CASRDRPPITEAFF
NA TRBJ2-7 10 TRBV28 NA TGTGCCAGCAGCACCTACGAGCAGTACTTC CASSTYEQYF
NA TRBJ2-3 14 TRBV27 TRBD1 TGTGCCAGCAGCGACAGGGGGCGCGGAGATACGCAGTATTTT CASSDRGRGDTQYF
NA TRBJ2-3 15 TRBV6-5 TRBD1 TGTGCCAGCAGGCTCGGGACAGGGGGTCCCGATACGCAGTATTTT CASRLGTGGPDTQYF
NA TRBJ1-5 15 TRBV2 NA TGTGCCAGCAGTGTCGGGAGGCTTAGCAATCAGCCCCAGCATTTT CASSVGRLSNQPQHF
NA TRBJ1-1 14 TRBV19 NA TGTGCCAGTAGTATCGCTGTAATCCCCGCAGGAGCTTTCTTT CASSIAVIPAGAFF
NA TRBJ1-3 16 TRBV6-5 NA TGTGCCAGCAGTTACTCGCGGGGTTTAACTGGAAACACCATATATTTT CASSYSRGLTGNTIYF
NA TRBJ1-1 16 TRBV7-2 NA TGTGCCAGCAGCCCCGGGTATCGAAGGATGAACACTGAAGCTTTCTTT CASSPGYRRMNTEAFF
once TRBJ1-2 19 TRBV18 NA TGTGCCAGCTCACTAGCACAGGGATCACACTATACCTCTAACTATGGCTACACCTTC CASSLAQGSHYTSNYGYTF
NA TRBJ2-2 20 TRBV14 NA TGTGCCAGCAGCCAACAGAAGGGAGGACAGGTCACCCACAACACCGGGGAGCTGTTTTTT CASSQQKGGQVTHNTGELFF
NA TRBJ1-2 16 TRBV18 TRBD1 TGTGCCAGCTCACAGGACGTCGGGGGACAGGGCAACGGCTACACCTTC CASSQDVGGQGNGYTF
NA TRBJ2-1 16 TRBV6-4 TRBD2 TGTGCCAGCAGTGTTCGGGCGGGAGGGGACTACAATGAGCAGTTCTTC CASSVRAGGDYNEQFF
NA TRBJ2-1 17 TRBV5-1 TRBD2 TGCGCCAGCATTTCGGGACTAGCGGGTGAAAAATACAATGAGCAGTTCTTC CASISGLAGEKYNEQFF
NA TRBJ1-1 14 TRBV6-5 NA TGTGCCAGCAGTTATTGGGAGACTGGAGCTGAAGCTTTCTTT CASSYWETGAEAFF
NA TRBJ2-1 14 TRBV6-5 TRBD1 TGTGCCAGCAAGACAGGGCAGACCTACAATGAGCAGTTCTTC CASKTGQTYNEQFF
NA TRBJ1-3 15 TRBV11-2 NA TGTGCCAGCAGCTCCGGACAGAGCTCTGGAAACACCATATATTTT CASSSGQSSGNTIYF
NA TRBJ2-5 13 TRBV10-3 NA TGTGCCATCAGAGAGAGGGTCGGGGATACCCAGTACTTC CAIRERVGDTQYF
NA TRBJ2-5 14 TRBV6-5 TRBD2 TGTGCCAGCAGTTACGCGGGAGGGCTTGAGACCCAGTACTTC CASSYAGGLETQYF
NA TRBJ2-7 12 TRBV18 NA TGTGCCAGCTCACCAGGCCAATACGAGCAGTACTTC CASSPGQYEQYF
NA TRBJ2-7 14 TRBV21-1 NA TGTGCCAGCAGCAGGGGACAGGGGGCCTACGAGCAGTACTTC CASSRGQGAYEQYF
NA TRBJ1-4 17 TRBV30 TRBD1 TGTGTCTGGATGGTTAGCGGACAGGGGTCTGGAAATGAAAAACTGTTTTTT CVWMVSGQGSGNEKLFF